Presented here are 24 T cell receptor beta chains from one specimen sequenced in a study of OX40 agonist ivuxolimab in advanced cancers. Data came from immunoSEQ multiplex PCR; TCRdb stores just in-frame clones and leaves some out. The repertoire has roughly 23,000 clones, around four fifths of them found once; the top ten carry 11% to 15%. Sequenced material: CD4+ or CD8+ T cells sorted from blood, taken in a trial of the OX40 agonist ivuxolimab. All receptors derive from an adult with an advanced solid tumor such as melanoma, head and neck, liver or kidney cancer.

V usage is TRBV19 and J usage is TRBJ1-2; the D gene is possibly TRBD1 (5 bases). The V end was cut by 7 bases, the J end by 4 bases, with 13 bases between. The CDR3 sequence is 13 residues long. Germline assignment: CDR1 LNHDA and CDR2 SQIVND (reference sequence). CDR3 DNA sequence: TGTGCCAGTACCCCGACAGCCTCCTATGGCTACACCTTC. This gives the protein CASTPTASYGYTF.

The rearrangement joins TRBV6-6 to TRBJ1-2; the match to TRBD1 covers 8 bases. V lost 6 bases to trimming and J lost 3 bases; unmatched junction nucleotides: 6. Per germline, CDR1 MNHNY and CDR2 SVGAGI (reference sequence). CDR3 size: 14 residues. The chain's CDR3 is CASREGQGYYGYTF. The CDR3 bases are TGTGCCAGCAGAGAAGGACAGGGATACTATGGCTACACCTTC.

Written as DNA, the CDR3 is TGTGCCAGCAGTAGCAGTGAAGCTTTCTTT. Amino acid sequence: CASSSSEAFF. The chain employs TRBV6-5 and TRBJ1-1; D remains ambiguous. This CDR3 region has 10 residues. Trimming took 5 bases from V and 7 from J, leaving 5 bases between them. CDR1 and CDR2 (germline): MNHEY, SVGAGI.

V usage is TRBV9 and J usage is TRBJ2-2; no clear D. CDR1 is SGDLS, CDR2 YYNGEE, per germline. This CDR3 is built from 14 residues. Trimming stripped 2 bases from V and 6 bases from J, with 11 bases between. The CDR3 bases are TGTGCCAGCAGCGTGGGTTTCGGCCCCGGGGAGCTGTTTTTT. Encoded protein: CASSVGFGPGELFF.

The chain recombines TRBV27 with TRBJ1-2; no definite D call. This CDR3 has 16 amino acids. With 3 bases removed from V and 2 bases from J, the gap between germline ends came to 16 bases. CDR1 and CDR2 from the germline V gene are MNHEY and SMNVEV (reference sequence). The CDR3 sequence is CASSFHTAHGNYGYTF. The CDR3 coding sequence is TGTGCCAGCAGTTTCCATACAGCGCATGGGAACTATGGCTACACCTTC.

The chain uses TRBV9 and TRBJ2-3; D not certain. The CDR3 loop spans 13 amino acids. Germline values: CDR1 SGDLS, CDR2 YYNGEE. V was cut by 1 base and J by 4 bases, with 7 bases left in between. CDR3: CASSVFAPDTQYF. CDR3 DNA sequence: TGTGCCAGCAGCGTATTTGCGCCAGATACGCAGTATTTT.

The CDR3 DNA is TGTGCCAGCAGCCGGGGCGTAGCGGGGGGGAGAGTTTACGAGCAGTACTTC. Translation: CASSRGVAGGRVYEQYF. The chain employs TRBV7-2 and TRBJ2-7; 11 nucleotides match TRBD2. The CDR3 has 17 residues. With V trimmed by 5 bases and J by 4 bases, 13 bases remained unmatched. Looked up from germline, CDR1 is SGHTA and CDR2 is FQGNSA.

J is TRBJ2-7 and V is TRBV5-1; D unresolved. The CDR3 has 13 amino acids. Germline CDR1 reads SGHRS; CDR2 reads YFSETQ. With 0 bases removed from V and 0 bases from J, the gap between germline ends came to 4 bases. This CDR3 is CASSLDFSYEQYF. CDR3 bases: TGCGCCAGCAGCTTGGACTTCTCCTACGAGCAGTACTTC.

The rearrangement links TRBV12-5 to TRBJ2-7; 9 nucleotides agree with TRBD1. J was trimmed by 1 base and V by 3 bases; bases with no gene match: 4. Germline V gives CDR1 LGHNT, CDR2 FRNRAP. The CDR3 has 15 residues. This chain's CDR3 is CASGLGQGRSYEQYF. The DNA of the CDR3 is TGTGCTAGTGGTTTAGGACAGGGGCGATCCTACGAGCAGTACTTC.

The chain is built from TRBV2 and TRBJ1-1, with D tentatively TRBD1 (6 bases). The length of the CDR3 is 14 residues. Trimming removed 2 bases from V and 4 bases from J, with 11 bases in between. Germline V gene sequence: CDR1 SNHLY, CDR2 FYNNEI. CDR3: CASSEIRGGTEAFF. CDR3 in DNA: TGTGCCAGCAGTGAAATCAGGGGCGGCACTGAAGCTTTCTTT.

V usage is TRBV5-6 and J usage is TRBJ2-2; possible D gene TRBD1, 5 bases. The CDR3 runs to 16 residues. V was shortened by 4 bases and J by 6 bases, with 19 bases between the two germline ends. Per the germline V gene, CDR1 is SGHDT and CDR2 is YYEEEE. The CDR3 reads CASSPYYSGIAGELFF. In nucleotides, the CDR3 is TGTGCCAGCAGCCCATACTATTCAGGGATCGCCGGGGAGCTGTTTTTT. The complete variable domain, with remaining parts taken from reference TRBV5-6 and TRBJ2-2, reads DAGVTQSPTHLIKTRGQQVTLRCSPKSGHDTVSWYQQALGQGPQFIFQYYEEEERQRGNFPDRFSGHQFPNYSSELNVNALLLGDSALYLCASSPYYSGIAGELFFGEGSRLTVL.

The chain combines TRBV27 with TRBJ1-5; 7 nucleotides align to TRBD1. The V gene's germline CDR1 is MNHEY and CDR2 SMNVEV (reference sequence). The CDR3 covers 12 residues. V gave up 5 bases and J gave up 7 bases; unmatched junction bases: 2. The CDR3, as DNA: TGTGCCAGCAGTACACAGGGGCAGCCCCAGCATTTT. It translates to CASSTQGQPQHF.

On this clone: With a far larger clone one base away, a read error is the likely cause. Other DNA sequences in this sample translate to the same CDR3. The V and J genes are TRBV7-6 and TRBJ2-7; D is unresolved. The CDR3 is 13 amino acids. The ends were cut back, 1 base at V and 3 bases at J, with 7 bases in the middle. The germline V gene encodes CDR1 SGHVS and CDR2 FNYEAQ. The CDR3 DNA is TGTGCCAGCAGCTTAGGACCAAACTACGAGCAGTACTTC. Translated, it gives CASSLGPNYEQYF.

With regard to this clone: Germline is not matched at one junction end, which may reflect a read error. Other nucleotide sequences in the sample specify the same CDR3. CDR3 sequence reads: CASSYGSGGAYEQYF. CDR3 in DNA: TGTGCCAGCAGTTACGGTAGCGGGGGGGCCTATGAGCAGTACTTC. The chain has TRBV6-5 and TRBJ2-7, with TRBD2 identical over 11 bases. The CDR3 is 15 amino acids. In germline, CDR1 is MNHEY, CDR2 SVGAGI.

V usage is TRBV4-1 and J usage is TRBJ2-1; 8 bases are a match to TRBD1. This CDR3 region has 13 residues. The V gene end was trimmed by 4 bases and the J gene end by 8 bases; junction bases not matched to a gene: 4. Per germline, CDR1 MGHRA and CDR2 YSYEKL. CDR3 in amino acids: CASSLQGAYEQFF. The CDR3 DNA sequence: TGCGCCAGCAGCCTCCAGGGGGCGTATGAGCAGTTCTTC.

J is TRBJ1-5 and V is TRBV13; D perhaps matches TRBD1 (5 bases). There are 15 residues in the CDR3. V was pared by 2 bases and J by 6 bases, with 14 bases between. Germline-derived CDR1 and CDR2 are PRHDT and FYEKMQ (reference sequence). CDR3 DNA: TGTGCCAGCAGCTTATCACACGCCGGGGGTCAGCCCCAGCATTTT. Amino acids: CASSLSHAGGQPQHF. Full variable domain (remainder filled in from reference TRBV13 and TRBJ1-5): AAGVIQSPRHLIKEKRETATLKCYPIPRHDTVYWYQQGPGQDPQFLISFYEKMQSDKGSIPDRFSAQQFSDYHSELNMSSLELGDSALYFCASSLSHAGGQPQHFGDGTRLSIL.

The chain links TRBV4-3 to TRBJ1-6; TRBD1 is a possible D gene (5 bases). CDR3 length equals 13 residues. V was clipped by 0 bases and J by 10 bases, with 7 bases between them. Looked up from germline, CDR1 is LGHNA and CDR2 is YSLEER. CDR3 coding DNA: TGCGCCAGCAGCCAAGATCAGGGATCACCCCTCCACTTT. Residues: CASSQDQGSPLHF.

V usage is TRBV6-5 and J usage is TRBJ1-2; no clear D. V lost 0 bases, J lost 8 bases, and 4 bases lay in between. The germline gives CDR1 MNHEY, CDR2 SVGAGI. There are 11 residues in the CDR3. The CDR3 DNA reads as TGTGCCAGCAGTTACTCACAAGGCTACACCTTC. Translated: CASSYSQGYTF.

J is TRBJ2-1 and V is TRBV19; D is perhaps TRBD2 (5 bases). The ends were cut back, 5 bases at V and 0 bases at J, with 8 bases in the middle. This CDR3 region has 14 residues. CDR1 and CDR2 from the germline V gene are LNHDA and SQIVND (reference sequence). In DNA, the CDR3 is TGTGCCAGTAGTCTAGCCTCCTCCTACAATGAGCAGTTCTTC. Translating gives CASSLASSYNEQFF.

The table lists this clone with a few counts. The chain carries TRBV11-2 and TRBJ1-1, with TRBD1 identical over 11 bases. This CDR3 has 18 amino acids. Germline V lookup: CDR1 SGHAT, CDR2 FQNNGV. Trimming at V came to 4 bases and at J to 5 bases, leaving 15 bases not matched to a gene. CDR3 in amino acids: CASSSYNPRTGGWTEAFF. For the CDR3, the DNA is TGTGCCAGCAGCTCGTACAACCCCAGGACAGGGGGCTGGACTGAAGCTTTCTTT.

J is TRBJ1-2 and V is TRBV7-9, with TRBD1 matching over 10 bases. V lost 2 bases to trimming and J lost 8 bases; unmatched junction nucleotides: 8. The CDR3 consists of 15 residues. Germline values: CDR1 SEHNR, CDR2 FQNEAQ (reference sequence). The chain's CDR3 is CASSLMDRGSYGYTF. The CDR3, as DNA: TGTGCCAGCAGCTTAATGGACAGGGGGTCCTACGGCTACACCTTC.

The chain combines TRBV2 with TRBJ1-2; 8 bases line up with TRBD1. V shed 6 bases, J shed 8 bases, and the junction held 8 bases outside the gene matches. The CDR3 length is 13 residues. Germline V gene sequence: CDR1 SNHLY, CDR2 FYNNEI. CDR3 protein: CASRGDRTGGYTF. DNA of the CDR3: TGTGCCAGCAGGGGGGACAGGACAGGCGGCTACACCTTC.

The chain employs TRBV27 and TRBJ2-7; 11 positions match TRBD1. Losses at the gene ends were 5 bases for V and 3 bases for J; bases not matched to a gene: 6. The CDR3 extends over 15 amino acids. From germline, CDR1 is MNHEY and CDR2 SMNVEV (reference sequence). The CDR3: CASSPRDRGFYEQYF. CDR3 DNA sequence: TGTGCCAGCAGTCCCCGGGACAGGGGGTTCTACGAGCAGTACTTC.

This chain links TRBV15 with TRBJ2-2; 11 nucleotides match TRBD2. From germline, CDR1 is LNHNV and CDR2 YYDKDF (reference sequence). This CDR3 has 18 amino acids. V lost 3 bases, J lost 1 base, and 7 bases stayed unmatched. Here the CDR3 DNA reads TGTGCCACCAGCAGTGTACTAGCGGGGGACCTGAACACCGGGGAGCTGTTTTTT. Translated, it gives CATSSVLAGDLNTGELFF.